This T cell receptor (beta chain) originates from a study of identifying expanded T cells in peripheral blood. Whole-study findings and limits: Technical replicates showed around 1.1 changed clones; approximately 2 weeks about 16; four weeks 19. Clone count variance between roughly 2-week samples rose with total template count.

No infections or other immune events were documented during collection. This clone came up a few times. Its antigen is undetermined. Clones were sequenced by immunoSEQ multiplex PCR, and TCRdb holds only the in-frame ones, with some missing. Here the sample spans approximately 90,000 clones, around nine tenths being singletons. V was clipped by 6 bases and J by 10 bases, with 16 bases between them. CDR3 size: 14 residues. CDR1 is MNHNS, CDR2 SASEGT, per germline. This receptor was taken from a person aged 18 to 69 in good health. Source material: blood. This chain connects TRBV6-1 to TRBJ1-6; D call uncertain. CDR3 nucleotide sequence: TGTGCCAGCAGGGGCGGTCCTAGTGGCTCACCCCTCCACTTT. It specifies CASRGGPSGSPLHF.